This passage covers 9 T cell receptor beta chains from one sample sequenced in a study of T cells after yellow fever vaccination. A single record per CDR3 protein comes from TCRdb applying MiXCR to the 5' RACE reads. The table lists tens of thousands of distinct CDR3 sequences, around 7.9% of them singletons. The sample here was CD8+ T cells sorted from PBMCs, taken approximately 11 days after the first yellow fever vaccination. Every receptor here comes from a man younger than 35 who received the YFV17D yellow fever vaccine.

This clonotype was counted many times. This sequence joins TRBV7-9 and TRBJ2-4; 12 bases fit TRBD2. CDR1 and CDR2 (germline): SEHNR, FQNEAQ (reference sequence). Germline trimming cut 5 bases from V and 0 bases from J; bases unmatched to any gene: 5. The CDR3 is 17 amino acids. CDR3 residues: CASSAWTSGVAKNIQYF. The CDR3 DNA sequence: TGTGCCAGCAGCGCCTGGACTAGCGGGGTAGCCAAAAACATTCAGTACTTC. Based on the CDR3 plus reference TRBV7-9 and TRBJ2-4, the full variable domain is DTGVSQNPRHKITKRGQNVTFRCDPISEHNRLYWYRQTLGQGPEFLTYFQNEAQLEKSRLLSDRFSAERPKGSFSTLEIQRTEQGDSAMYLCASSAWTSGVAKNIQYFGAGTRLSVL.

This clonotype was counted ten times or more. The rearrangement links TRBV4-3 to TRBJ2-7; TRBD1 matches at 9 bases. CDR1 and CDR2 from the germline V gene are LGHNA and YSLEER. CDR3 length: 14 amino acids. V lost 5 bases and J lost 6; bases outside the gene matches: 8. Here the CDR3 reads CASSKSGTGSEQYF. The DNA for the CDR3 is TGCGCCAGCAGCAAGTCCGGGACAGGGTCCGAGCAGTACTTC.

This clonotype was detected many times. The CDR3 loop is CASSFASGGTADTQYF. As DNA, the CDR3 is TGCGCCAGCAGCTTTGCCAGCGGGGGGACGGCAGATACGCAGTATTTT. This sequence joins TRBV5-1 and TRBJ2-3; 9 bases are a match to TRBD2. Germline CDR1 SGHRS, CDR2 YFSETQ. CDR3 length: 16 amino acids. With V trimmed by 2 bases and J by 4 bases, 8 bases remained unmatched.

This clonotype was seen a few times. This CDR3 reads CASSFFPGGGMNTEAFF. The CDR3 DNA follows: TGCGCCAGCAGCTTTTTCCCGGGAGGAGGAATGAACACTGAAGCTTTCTTT. This sequence joins TRBV5-1 and TRBJ1-1, with D uncertain. V was cut by 2 bases and J by 0 bases, with 17 bases left in between. The CDR3 loop spans 17 amino acids. The V gene's germline CDR1 is SGHRS and CDR2 YFSETQ.

This clonotype was picked up a small number of times. This chain connects TRBV7-9 to TRBJ2-3, with D maybe TRBD2 (6 bases). Germline V gene sequence: CDR1 SEHNR, CDR2 FQNEAQ (reference sequence). V was clipped by 2 bases and J by 2 bases, with 11 bases between them. The CDR3 is made up of 15 amino acids. CDR3 protein: CASSLYAGYTDTQYF. The CDR3 DNA sequence: TGTGCCAGCAGCTTATACGCGGGATACACAGATACGCAGTATTTT. The full variable domain, completed using reference TRBV7-9 and TRBJ2-3, is DTGVSQNPRHKITKRGQNVTFRCDPISEHNRLYWYRQTLGQGPEFLTYFQNEAQLEKSRLLSDRFSAERPKGSFSTLEIQRTEQGDSAMYLCASSLYAGYTDTQYFGPGTRLTVL.

This clonotype was observed many times. This chain uses TRBV5-5 with TRBJ2-3; D may be TRBD2 (6 bases). V lost 4 bases and J 0 bases, leaving 15 bases between the germline ends. CDR1 and CDR2 from the germline V gene are SGHKS and YYEKEE (reference sequence). This CDR3 spans 16 amino acids. The CDR3 DNA follows: TGTGCCAGCAGCCCCTGGTGGGGGGATAGCACAGATACGCAGTATTTT. Amino acids: CASSPWWGDSTDTQYF.

This clonotype came up many times. The genes are TRBV4-1 and TRBJ2-2, with 11 bases that match TRBD1. The junction had 3 bases not matched to a gene; V was cut back by 1 base and J by 2 bases. The CDR3 is 17 residues long. Germline V gene data show CDR1 as MGHRA and CDR2 as YSYEKL. The CDR3 sequence: CASSQGGQGVNTGELFF. The CDR3 DNA follows: TGCGCCAGCAGCCAAGGGGGACAGGGGGTTAACACCGGGGAGCTGTTTTTT.

The chain couples TRBV5-4 to TRBJ2-3; TRBD1 might be the D (5 bases). Germline CDR1 SGHNT, CDR2 YYREEE (reference sequence). The CDR3 contains 12 residues. V lost 5 bases to trimming and J lost 4 bases, with 8 bases between them. This chain's CDR3 is CASSMGPDTQYF. In DNA, the CDR3 is TGTGCCAGCAGTATGGGGCCAGATACGCAGTATTTT.

This clonotype came up many times. This sequence joins TRBV12-3 or TRBV12-4 and TRBJ2-2, with D hard to call. V lost 7 bases and J 1 base, leaving 13 bases between the germline ends. CDR3 length equals 15 residues. CDR3 DNA sequence: TGTGCCAGCACCCCCATAGGGTGGAACACCGGGGAGCTGTTTTTT. Translating it yields CASTPIGWNTGELFF.